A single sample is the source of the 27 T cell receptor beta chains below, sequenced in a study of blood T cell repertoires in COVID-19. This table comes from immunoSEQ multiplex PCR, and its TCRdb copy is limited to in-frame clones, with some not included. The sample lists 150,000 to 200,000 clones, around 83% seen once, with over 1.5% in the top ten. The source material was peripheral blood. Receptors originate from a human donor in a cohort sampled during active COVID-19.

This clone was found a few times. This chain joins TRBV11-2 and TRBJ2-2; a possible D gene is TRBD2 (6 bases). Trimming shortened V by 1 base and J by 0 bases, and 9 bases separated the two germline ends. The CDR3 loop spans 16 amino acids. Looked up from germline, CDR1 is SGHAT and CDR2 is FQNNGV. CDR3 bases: TGTGCCAGCAGCTTAGGGGGACTCTCGAACACCGGGGAGCTGTTTTTT. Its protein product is CASSLGGLSNTGELFF.

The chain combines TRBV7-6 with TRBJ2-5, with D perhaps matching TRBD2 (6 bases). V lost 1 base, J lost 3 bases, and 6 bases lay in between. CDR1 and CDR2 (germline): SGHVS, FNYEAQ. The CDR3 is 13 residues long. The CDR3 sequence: CASSLGLEETQYF. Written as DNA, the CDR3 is TGTGCCAGCAGCTTAGGACTAGAAGAGACCCAGTACTTC. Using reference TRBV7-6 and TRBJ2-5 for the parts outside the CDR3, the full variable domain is GAGVSQSPRYKVTKRGQDVALRCDPISGHVSLYWYRQALGQGPEFLTYFNYEAQQDKSGLPNDRFSAERPEGSISTLTIQRTEQRDSAMYRCASSLGLEETQYFGPGTRLLVL.

The CDR3 region has the DNA TGTGCCAGCAGCTTCGAGCTACAGGGGATTAACACTGAAGCTTTCTTT. Translated, it gives CASSFELQGINTEAFF. The genes are TRBV7-3 and TRBJ1-1; TRBD1 agrees at 7 bases. Trimming took 3 bases from V and 2 from J; bases not matched to a gene: 9. Germline CDR1 is SGHTA and CDR2 is FQGTGA. The length of the CDR3 is 16 residues.

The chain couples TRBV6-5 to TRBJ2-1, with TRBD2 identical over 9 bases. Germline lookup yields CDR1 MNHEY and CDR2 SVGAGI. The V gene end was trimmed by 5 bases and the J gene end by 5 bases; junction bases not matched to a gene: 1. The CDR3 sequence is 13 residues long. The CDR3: CASSRLADNEQFF. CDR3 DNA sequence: TGTGCCAGCAGTAGACTAGCGGACAATGAGCAGTTCTTC.

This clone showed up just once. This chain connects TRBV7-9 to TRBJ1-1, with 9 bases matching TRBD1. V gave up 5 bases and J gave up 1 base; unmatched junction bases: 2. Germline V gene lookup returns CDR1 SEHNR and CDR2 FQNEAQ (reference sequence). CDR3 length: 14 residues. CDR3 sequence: CASSRQGGNTEAFF. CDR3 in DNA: TGTGCCAGCAGCCGACAGGGGGGGAACACTGAAGCTTTCTTT.

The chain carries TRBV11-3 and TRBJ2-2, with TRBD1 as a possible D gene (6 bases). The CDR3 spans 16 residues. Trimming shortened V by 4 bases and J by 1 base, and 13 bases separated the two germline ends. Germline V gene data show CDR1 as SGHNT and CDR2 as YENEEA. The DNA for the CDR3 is TGTGCCAGCAGCTCCTACCGACAGGAGAACACCGGGGAGCTGTTTTTT. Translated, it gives CASSSYRQENTGELFF.

CDR3 residues: CASRTDPRGDAFF. CDR3 nucleotide sequence: TGTGCCAGCAGGACAGACCCCAGGGGGGACGCTTTCTTT. The chain has TRBV7-3 and TRBJ1-1, with 7 positions matching TRBD1. The CDR3 extends over 13 amino acids. The germline gives CDR1 SGHTA, CDR2 FQGTGA. The trim removed 6 bases at V and 11 bases at J, leaving 12 bases unmatched.

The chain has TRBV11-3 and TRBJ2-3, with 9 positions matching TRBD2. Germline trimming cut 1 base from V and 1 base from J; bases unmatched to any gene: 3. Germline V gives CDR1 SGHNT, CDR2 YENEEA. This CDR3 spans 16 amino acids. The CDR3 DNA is TGTGCCAGCAGCTTAGGGGCTAGCGGGGGCACAGATACGCAGTATTTT. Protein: CASSLGASGGTDTQYF.

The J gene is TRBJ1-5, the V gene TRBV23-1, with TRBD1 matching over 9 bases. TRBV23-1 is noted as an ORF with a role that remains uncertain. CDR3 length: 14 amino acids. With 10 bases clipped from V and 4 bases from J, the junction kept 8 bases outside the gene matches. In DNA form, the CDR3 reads TGCGCCACTGCGGACGACAGGGGGAATCAGCCCCAGCATTTT. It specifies CATADDRGNQPQHF.

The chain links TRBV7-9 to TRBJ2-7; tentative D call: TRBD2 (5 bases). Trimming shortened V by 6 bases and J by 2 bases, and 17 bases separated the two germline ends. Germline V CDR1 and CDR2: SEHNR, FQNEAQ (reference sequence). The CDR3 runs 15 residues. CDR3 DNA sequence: TGTGCCAGCAGTAATGACCGGGGAACCACCTACGAGCAGTACTTC. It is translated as CASSNDRGTTYEQYF.

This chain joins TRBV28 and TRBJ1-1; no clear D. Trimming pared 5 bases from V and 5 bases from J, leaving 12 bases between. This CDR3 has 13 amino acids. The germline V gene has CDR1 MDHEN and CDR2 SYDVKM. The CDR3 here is CASSLPSVTEAFF. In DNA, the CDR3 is TGTGCCAGCAGTCTCCCCTCGGTTACTGAAGCTTTCTTT.

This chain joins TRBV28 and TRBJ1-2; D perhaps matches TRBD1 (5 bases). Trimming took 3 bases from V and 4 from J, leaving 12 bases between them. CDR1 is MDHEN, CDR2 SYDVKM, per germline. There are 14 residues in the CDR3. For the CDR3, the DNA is TGTGCCAGCAGTTTTACCCCAGGGCTCTATGGCTACACCTTC. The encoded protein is CASSFTPGLYGYTF.

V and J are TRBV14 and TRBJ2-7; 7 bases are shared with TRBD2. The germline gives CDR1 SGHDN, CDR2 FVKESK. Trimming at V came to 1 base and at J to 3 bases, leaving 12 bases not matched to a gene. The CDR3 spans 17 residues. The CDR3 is CASSQVEWASGGYEQYF. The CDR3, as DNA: TGTGCCAGCAGCCAAGTTGAATGGGCTAGCGGTGGCTACGAGCAGTACTTC.

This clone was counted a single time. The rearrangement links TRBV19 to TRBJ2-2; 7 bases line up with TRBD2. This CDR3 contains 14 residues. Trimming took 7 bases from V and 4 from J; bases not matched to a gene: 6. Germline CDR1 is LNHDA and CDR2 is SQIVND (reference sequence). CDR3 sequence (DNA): TGTGCCAGTACCAGGGAGGGATTCACCGGGGAGCTGTTTTTT. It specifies CASTREGFTGELFF.

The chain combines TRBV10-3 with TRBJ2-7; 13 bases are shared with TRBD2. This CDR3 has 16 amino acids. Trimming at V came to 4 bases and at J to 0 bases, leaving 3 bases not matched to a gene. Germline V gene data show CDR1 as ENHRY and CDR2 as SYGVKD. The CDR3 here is CAISGTSGGSSYEQYF. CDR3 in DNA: TGTGCCATCAGTGGGACTAGCGGGGGTAGCTCCTACGAGCAGTACTTC.

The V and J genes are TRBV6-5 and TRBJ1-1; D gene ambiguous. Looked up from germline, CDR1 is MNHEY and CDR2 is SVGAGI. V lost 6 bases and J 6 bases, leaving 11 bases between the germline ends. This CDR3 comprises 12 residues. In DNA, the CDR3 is TGTGCCAGCAGGCAAACGGGGTCTGAAGCTTTCTTT. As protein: CASRQTGSEAFF.

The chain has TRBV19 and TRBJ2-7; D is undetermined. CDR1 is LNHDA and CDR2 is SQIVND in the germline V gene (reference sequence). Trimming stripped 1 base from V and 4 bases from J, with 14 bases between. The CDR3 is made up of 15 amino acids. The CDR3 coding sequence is TGTGCCAGTAGTATAGCCCTGGTGGAGTTTTACGAGCAGTACTTC. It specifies CASSIALVEFYEQYF. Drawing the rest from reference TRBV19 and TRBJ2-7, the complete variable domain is DGGITQSPKYLFRKEGQNVTLSCEQNLNHDAMYWYRQDPGQGLRLIYYSQIVNDFQKGDIAEGYSVSREKKESFPLTVTSAQKNPTAFYLCASSIALVEFYEQYFGPGTRLTVT.

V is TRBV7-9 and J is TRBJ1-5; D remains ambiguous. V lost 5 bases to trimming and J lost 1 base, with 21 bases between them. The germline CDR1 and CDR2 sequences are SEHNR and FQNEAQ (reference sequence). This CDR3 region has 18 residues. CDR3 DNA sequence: TGTGCCAGCAGCCAGACGCGAGGAACTGAAAGGAGCAATCAGCCCCAGCATTTT. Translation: CASSQTRGTERSNQPQHF.

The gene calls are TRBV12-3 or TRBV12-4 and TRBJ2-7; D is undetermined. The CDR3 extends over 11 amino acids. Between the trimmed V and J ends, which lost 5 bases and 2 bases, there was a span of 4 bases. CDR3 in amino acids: CASSPAYEQYF. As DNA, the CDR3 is TGTGCCAGCAGTCCCGCCTACGAGCAGTACTTC.

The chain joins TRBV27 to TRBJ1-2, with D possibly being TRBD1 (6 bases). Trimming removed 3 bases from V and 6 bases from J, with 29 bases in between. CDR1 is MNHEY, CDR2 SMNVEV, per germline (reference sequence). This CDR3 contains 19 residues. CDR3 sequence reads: CASSLKPYPGQRRGDGYTF. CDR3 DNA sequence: TGTGCCAGCAGTTTGAAACCCTATCCCGGACAGAGACGGGGTGATGGCTACACCTTC.

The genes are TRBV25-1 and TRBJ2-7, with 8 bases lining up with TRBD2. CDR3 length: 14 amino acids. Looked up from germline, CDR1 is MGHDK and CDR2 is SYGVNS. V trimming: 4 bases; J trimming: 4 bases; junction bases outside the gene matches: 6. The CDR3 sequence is CASSVPGGRYEQYF. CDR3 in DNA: TGTGCCAGCAGTGTCCCGGGGGGGAGGTACGAGCAGTACTTC.

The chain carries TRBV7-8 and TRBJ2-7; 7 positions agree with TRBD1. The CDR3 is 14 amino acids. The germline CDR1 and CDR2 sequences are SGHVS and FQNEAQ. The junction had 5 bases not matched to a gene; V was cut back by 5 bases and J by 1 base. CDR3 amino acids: CASSPGTVSYEQYF. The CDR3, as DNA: TGTGCCAGCAGCCCGGGGACAGTATCCTACGAGCAGTACTTC.

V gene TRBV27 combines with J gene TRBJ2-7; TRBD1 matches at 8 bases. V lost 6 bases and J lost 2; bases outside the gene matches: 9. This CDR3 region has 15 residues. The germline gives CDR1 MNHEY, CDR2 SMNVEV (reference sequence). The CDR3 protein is CASSPGPTGAYEQYF. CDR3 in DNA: TGTGCCAGCAGCCCAGGCCCGACAGGGGCCTACGAGCAGTACTTC.

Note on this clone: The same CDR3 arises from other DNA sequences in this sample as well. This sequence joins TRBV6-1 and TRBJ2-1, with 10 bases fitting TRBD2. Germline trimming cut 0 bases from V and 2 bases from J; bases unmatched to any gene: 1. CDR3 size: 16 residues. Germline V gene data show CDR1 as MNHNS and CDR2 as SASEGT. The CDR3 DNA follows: TGTGCCAGCAGTGAAGCAAGCGGGGGGGCCTACAATGAGCAGTTCTTC. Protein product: CASSEASGGAYNEQFF.

For the CDR3, the DNA is TGTGCCGGGACTAGTTACAATGAGCAGTTCTTC. It encodes CAGTSYNEQFF. The chain carries TRBV19 and TRBJ2-1; the match to TRBD2 covers 8 bases. The CDR3 is 11 amino acids. V lost 11 bases and J lost 4; bases outside the gene matches: 1. Germline assignment: CDR1 LNHDA and CDR2 SQIVND (reference sequence).

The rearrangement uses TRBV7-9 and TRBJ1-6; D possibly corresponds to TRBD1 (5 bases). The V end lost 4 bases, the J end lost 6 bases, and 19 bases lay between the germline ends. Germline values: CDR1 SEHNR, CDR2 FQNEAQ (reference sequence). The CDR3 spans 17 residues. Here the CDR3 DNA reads TGTGCCAGCAGCTACGGCTGGGGGGTCGAAGTTAATTCACCCCTCCACTTT. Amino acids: CASSYGWGVEVNSPLHF. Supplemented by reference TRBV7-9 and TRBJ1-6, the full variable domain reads DTGVSQNPRHKITKRGQNVTFRCDPISEHNRLYWYRQTLGQGPEFLTYFQNEAQLEKSRLLSDRFSAERPKGSFSTLEIQRTEQGDSAMYLCASSYGWGVEVNSPLHFGNGTRLTVT.

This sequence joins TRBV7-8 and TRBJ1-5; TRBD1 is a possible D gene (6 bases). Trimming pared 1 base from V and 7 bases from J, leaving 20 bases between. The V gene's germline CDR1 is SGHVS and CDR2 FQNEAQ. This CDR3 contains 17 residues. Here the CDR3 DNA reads TGTGCCAGCAGCTTAGTATTGGGACAACCTAAAGGGCAGCCCCAGCATTTT. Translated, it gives CASSLVLGQPKGQPQHF.